This T cell receptor (beta chain) was sequenced during a study of blood T cell repertoires in COVID-19. Study in general: Researchers got acute and convalescent COVID-19 samples from the United States, Italy and Spain.

The data were produced by immunoSEQ multiplex PCR, yet TCRdb's version contains in-frame clones alone and is incomplete. The table has about 410,000 clones, about 91% seen once. The CDR3 is 15 amino acids. CDR1 and CDR2 from the germline V gene are SGHNT and YENEEA. V shed 3 bases, J shed 4 bases, and the junction held 6 bases outside the gene matches. The rearrangement links TRBV11-3 to TRBJ2-5; 9 positions match TRBD2. Sequenced material: peripheral blood. This sequence was found in a woman aged 35 to 49 with COVID-19, enrolled during active disease. CDR3 loop: CASSFGGGVAETQYF. The CDR3 nucleotides are TGTGCCAGCAGCTTTGGCGGGGGGGTAGCAGAGACCCAGTACTTC.